Reported below is one T cell receptor (beta chain). This entry belongs to a study of T cell changes during pregnancy in multiple sclerosis. With 4 bases removed from V and 0 bases from J, the gap between germline ends came to 14 bases. The CDR3 has 15 amino acids. Looked up from germline, CDR1 is SGDLS and CDR2 is YYNGEE. Using immunoSEQ multiplex PCR, the repertoire was profiled, and TCRdb retains in-frame clones only, with some absent. The sample consists of tens of thousands of clones, around 91% of them appearing once. The specimen comprised peripheral blood, sampled after pregnancy. This sequence joins TRBV9 and TRBJ2-7, with a weak D call TRBD2 (6 bases). This clonotype was obtained from a female donor in good health, enrolled as a control in a pregnancy study. In nucleotides, the CDR3 is TGTGCCAGCAGCCCGGGAGCCAAAAGCTCCTACGAGCAGTACTTC. This gives the protein CASSPGAKSSYEQYF.